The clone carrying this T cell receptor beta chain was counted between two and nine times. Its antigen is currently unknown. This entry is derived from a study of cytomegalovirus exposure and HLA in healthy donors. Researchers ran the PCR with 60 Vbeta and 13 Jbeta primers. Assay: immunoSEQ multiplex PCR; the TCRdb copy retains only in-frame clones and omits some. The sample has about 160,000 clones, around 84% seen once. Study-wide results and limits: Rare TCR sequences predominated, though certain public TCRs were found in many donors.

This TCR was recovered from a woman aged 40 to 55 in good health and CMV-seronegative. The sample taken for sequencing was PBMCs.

CDR3 bases: TGTGCCAGTAGTTTCCGACTAGCGGGGGGAGGCACCGGGGAGCTGTTTTTT. Amino acids: CASSFRLAGGGTGELFF. The rearrangement uses TRBV19 and TRBJ2-2, with TRBD2 matching over 13 bases. Germline V lookup: CDR1 LNHDA, CDR2 SQIVND (reference sequence). V lost 5 bases and J lost 4; bases outside the gene matches: 7. The CDR3 consists of 17 residues.